This TCR beta chain was observed in a study of cytomegalovirus exposure and HLA in healthy donors. The trim removed 0 bases at V and 9 bases at J, leaving 9 bases unmatched. Germline lookup yields CDR1 SGDLS and CDR2 YYNGEE. The CDR3 is made up of 15 amino acids. In the PCR, 60 Vbeta and 13 Jbeta primers were used. Assay: immunoSEQ multiplex PCR; the TCRdb copy retains only in-frame clones and omits some. The sample lists around 78,000 clones, 72% occurring once. The receptor was isolated from a woman aged 40 to 55 in good health and CMV-seropositive. Sequenced: PBMCs. This chain links TRBV9 with TRBJ1-5, with 7 bases identical to TRBD1. The CDR3 sequence is CASSVDGTDSGPQHF. CDR3 in DNA: TGTGCCAGCAGCGTAGATGGGACAGACTCGGGGCCCCAGCATTTT. The full variable domain, with the rest looked up from reference TRBV9 and TRBJ1-5, is DSGVTQTPKHLITATGQRVTLRCSPRSGDLSVYWYQQSLDQGLQFLIQYYNGEERAKGNILERFSAQQFPDLHSELNLSSLELGDSALYFCASSVDGTDSGPQHFGDGTRLSIL.